The 22 T cell receptor beta chains given below trace back to one sample, sequenced in a study of T-cell memory formation after mild COVID-19. One entry per CDR3 protein results from TCRdb running MiXCR on the 5' RACE reads. This sample has approximately 560,000 distinct CDR3 sequences, with 15% to 20% found just once. Sequencing was done on a sample of PBMCs or a T cell subset sorted from them (not recorded which). These receptor sequences come from an adult woman who had mild COVID-19 (a few samples of this study predate the infection). Cell type and time point are not known.

In this sample, this clonotype turned up a few times. This chain links TRBV6-1 with TRBJ2-3; 11 bases are shared with TRBD2. Trimming took 2 bases from V and 1 from J; bases not matched to a gene: 8. Germline V gene sequence: CDR1 MNHNS, CDR2 SASEGT. The CDR3 runs to 18 residues. CDR3 sequence reads: CASSEFTVGLAGTDTQYF. The CDR3 nucleotides read TGTGCCAGCAGTGAATTTACCGTGGGACTAGCGGGCACAGATACGCAGTATTTT.

The genes are TRBV5-4 and TRBJ2-7, with a possible D match to TRBD2 (6 bases). The CDR3 sequence is 15 residues long. The V and J ends lost 2 bases and 6 bases respectively, with 18 bases between them. The germline gives CDR1 SGHNT, CDR2 YYREEE (reference sequence). CDR3 protein: CASSLGGAGPFEQYF. In DNA form, the CDR3 reads TGTGCCAGCAGCTTAGGAGGGGCTGGGCCTTTCGAGCAGTACTTC.

This clonotype appeared a few times. This chain uses TRBV3-1 with TRBJ2-2, with TRBD1 identical over 8 bases. Germline V gene data show CDR1 as LGHDT and CDR2 as YNNKEL (reference sequence). The CDR3 is made up of 17 amino acids. With 4 bases clipped from V and 0 bases from J, the junction kept 7 bases outside the gene matches. The chain's CDR3 is CASSPEIQGANTGELFF. CDR3 nucleotide sequence: TGTGCCAGCAGCCCAGAGATACAGGGGGCGAACACCGGGGAGCTGTTTTTT. Complete variable domain (other parts from reference TRBV3-1 and TRBJ2-2): DTAVSQTPKYLVTQMGNDKSIKCEQNLGHDTMYWYKQDSKKFLKIMFSYNNKELIINETVPNRFSPKSPDKAHLNLHINSLELGDSAVYFCASSPEIQGANTGELFFGEGSRLTVL.

This clonotype was counted only a few times. The chain is built from TRBV9 and TRBJ2-7; the D is unclear. Germline V gene data show CDR1 as SGDLS and CDR2 as YYNGEE. V shed 5 bases and J shed 4 bases, with 22 bases lying between them. The CDR3 has 16 residues. The CDR3 DNA reads TGTGCCAGCAGTTCAACCCTCAGTCCGGTACTGTACGAGCAGTACTTC. Translated, it gives CASSSTLSPVLYEQYF.

The sample holds a few counts of this clonotype. This CDR3 is CSARTDMNTEAFF. The CDR3, as DNA: TGCAGTGCAAGGACGGATATGAACACTGAAGCTTTCTTT. V usage is TRBV20-1 and J usage is TRBJ1-1; D is undetermined. V dropped 6 bases and J dropped 0 bases, with 11 bases sitting between them. This CDR3 has 13 amino acids. The V gene's germline CDR1 is DFQATT and CDR2 SNEGSKA (reference sequence).

The chain employs TRBV24-1 and TRBJ2-3; D is possibly TRBD2 (5 bases). V was pared by 4 bases and J by 10 bases, with 11 bases between. This CDR3 comprises 12 residues. The V gene's germline CDR1 is KGHDR and CDR2 SFDVKD. CDR3 in amino acids: CATSDPKEAQYF. The CDR3 DNA reads as TGTGCCACCAGTGACCCCAAGGAGGCGCAGTATTTT.

The rearrangement joins TRBV12-3 or TRBV12-4 to TRBJ1-3, with 7 bases lining up with TRBD1. The CDR3 has 16 amino acids. Trimming cost V 5 bases and J 2 bases; bases outside gene matches: 9. This chain's CDR3 is CASSTRQGKAGNTIYF. In DNA form, the CDR3 reads TGTGCCAGCAGTACCCGACAGGGAAAGGCTGGAAACACCATATATTTT.

This clonotype was counted only a few times. Here the CDR3 DNA reads TGTGCCAGCAGCCCCGAAGGGTTTCACAACTCTGGGGCCAACGTCCTGACTTTC. It yields the protein CASSPEGFHNSGANVLTF. This chain joins TRBV7-9 and TRBJ2-6; D not certain. V dropped 5 bases and J dropped 0 bases, with 17 bases sitting between them. The CDR3 loop spans 18 amino acids. In germline, CDR1 is SEHNR, CDR2 FQNEAQ (reference sequence).

This chain links TRBV5-1 with TRBJ2-6; 7 nucleotides align to TRBD1. Per the germline V gene, CDR1 is SGHRS and CDR2 is YFSETQ. This CDR3 contains 17 residues. V was clipped by 3 bases and J by 0 bases; unmatched bases: 6. In DNA form, the CDR3 reads TGCGCCAGCAGCTCCGGGACAGCCGCCTCTGGGGCCAACGTCCTGACTTTC. Translated, it gives CASSSGTAASGANVLTF.

J is TRBJ1-5 and V is TRBV6-2 or TRBV6-3; possible D gene TRBD1, 5 bases. Germline assignment: CDR1 MNHEY and CDR2 SVGEGT. V shed 7 bases and J shed 1 base, with 20 bases lying between them. The CDR3 loop spans 17 amino acids. Here the CDR3 DNA reads TGTGCCAGCATGGCGAAGGGGCTCTTATGGAGCAATCAGCCCCAGCATTTT. Its translation: CASMAKGLLWSNQPQHF.

This clonotype was counted ten times or more. This chain joins TRBV12-3 or TRBV12-4 and TRBJ2-7, with TRBD2 identical over 10 bases. The CDR3 consists of 18 residues. The V segment lost 1 base and the J segment 4 bases; nucleotides outside the gene matches: 13. CDR3 region: CASSLVGASGSYPYEQYF. The DNA for the CDR3 is TGTGCCAGCAGTTTAGTGGGGGCTAGCGGGAGCTACCCTTACGAGCAGTACTTC.

The chain is built from TRBV2 and TRBJ2-4, with TRBD2 matching over 12 bases. The CDR3 is 21 residues long. In germline, CDR1 is SNHLY, CDR2 FYNNEI. The V and J ends lost 4 bases and 1 base, in that order; junction bases with no gene match: 17. The CDR3 nucleotides read TGTGCCAGCAGTGTAGTTGGCCCTAGCGGGGGGGCCTCTGAGGCCAAAAACATTCAGTACTTC. Its protein product is CASSVVGPSGGASEAKNIQYF.

The chain carries TRBV6-5 and TRBJ2-1; a weak D match, TRBD1 (5 bases). Trimming took off 0 bases at V and 15 bases at J, with 21 bases between the two ends. The CDR3 covers 15 residues. In germline, CDR1 is MNHEY, CDR2 SVGAGI. In DNA, the CDR3 is TGTGCCAGCAGTTACTCGATCGCGGCTCAGGGCCCGTTGTTCTTC. As protein: CASSYSIAAQGPLFF.

The rearrangement joins TRBV5-1 to TRBJ2-1; D is ambiguous. This CDR3 comprises 15 residues. CDR1 is SGHRS, CDR2 YFSETQ, per germline. V was trimmed by 5 bases and J by 1 base, leaving 13 bases between them. The chain's CDR3 is CASRSDLVSYNEQFF. CDR3 nucleotides: TGCGCCAGCAGGAGCGATTTGGTTTCCTACAATGAGCAGTTCTTC.

V usage is TRBV12-3 or TRBV12-4 and J usage is TRBJ2-3; 10 bases fit TRBD2. The CDR3 spans 15 residues. Losses at the gene ends were 6 bases for V and 2 bases for J; bases not matched to a gene: 5. The CDR3 spells CASRHSGGHTDTQYF. In nucleotides, the CDR3 is TGTGCCAGCAGACATAGCGGGGGGCACACAGATACGCAGTATTTT.

The genes are TRBV7-9 and TRBJ1-1; possibly TRBD1 for D (6 bases). Germline CDR1 and CDR2: SEHNR and FQNEAQ (reference sequence). This CDR3 contains 15 residues. With 4 bases removed from V and 0 bases from J, the gap between germline ends came to 12 bases. The chain's CDR3 is CASSSQQGLNTEAFF. The CDR3 bases are TGTGCCAGCAGCTCCCAACAGGGATTGAACACTGAAGCTTTCTTT.

The chain is built from TRBV3-1 and TRBJ1-3, with 8 bases aligning to TRBD1. The CDR3 covers 15 residues. Germline assignment: CDR1 LGHDT and CDR2 YNNKEL (reference sequence). The J segment lost 5 bases and the V segment lost 5 bases, leaving 8 bases of the junction unmatched. The CDR3 region is CASSTRQGPRNTIYF. CDR3 DNA sequence: TGTGCCAGCAGCACACGACAGGGGCCGAGAAACACCATATATTTT. Looking up the rest from reference TRBV3-1 and TRBJ1-3 gives the full variable domain: DTAVSQTPKYLVTQMGNDKSIKCEQNLGHDTMYWYKQDSKKFLKIMFSYNNKELIINETVPNRFSPKSPDKAHLNLHINSLELGDSAVYFCASSTRQGPRNTIYFGEGSWLTVV.

This clonotype was seen a few times. This chain connects TRBV7-2 to TRBJ2-3; no clear D gene. V lost 2 bases and J 5 bases, leaving 8 bases between the germline ends. Per germline, CDR1 SGHTA and CDR2 FQGNSA. The CDR3 loop spans 13 amino acids. CDR3 DNA sequence: TGTGCCAGCAGCTTACTCGCTGAAGATACGCAGTATTTT. This codes for CASSLLAEDTQYF.

Ten or more counts support this clonotype. In DNA, the CDR3 is TGTGCCAGCAGCCCCCGGCAGGGCCACACTGAAGCTTTCTTT. This encodes CASSPRQGHTEAFF. The rearrangement uses TRBV18 and TRBJ1-1; D possibly corresponds to TRBD1 (5 bases). Germline V gene lookup returns CDR1 KGHSH and CDR2 LQKENI. The CDR3 totals 14 residues. Trimming stripped 8 bases from V and 3 bases from J, with 16 bases between.

The chain has TRBV18 and TRBJ1-2, with 7 bases fitting TRBD1. CDR1 and CDR2 from the germline V gene are KGHSH and LQKENI. Trimming removed 3 bases from V and 4 bases from J; junction bases left unmatched: 5. CDR3 length: 14 amino acids. The CDR3 bases are TGTGCCAGCTCACCCAAGGAGGGGGCCTATGGCTACACCTTC. Its protein is CASSPKEGAYGYTF.

In its sample, this clonotype was seen a few times. The chain has TRBV11-3 and TRBJ2-3, with 13 bases fitting TRBD2. CDR3 length: 18 residues. CDR1 and CDR2 from the germline V gene are SGHNT and YENEEA. V shed 5 bases, J shed 0 bases, and the junction held 8 bases outside the gene matches. CDR3 sequence (DNA): TGTGCCAGCAGCCAAGGGACTAGCGGGGCTCCTAGCACAGATACGCAGTATTTT. It is translated as CASSQGTSGAPSTDTQYF.

The rearrangement joins TRBV13 to TRBJ2-2; 12 positions agree with TRBD2. CDR3 length: 16 amino acids. The V gene's germline CDR1 is PRHDT and CDR2 FYEKMQ (reference sequence). The junction had 4 bases not matched to a gene; V was cut back by 5 bases and J by 3 bases. CDR3 loop: CASSAGLAGHTGELFF. The CDR3 nucleotides are TGTGCCAGCAGCGCAGGACTAGCGGGGCACACCGGGGAGCTGTTTTTT.